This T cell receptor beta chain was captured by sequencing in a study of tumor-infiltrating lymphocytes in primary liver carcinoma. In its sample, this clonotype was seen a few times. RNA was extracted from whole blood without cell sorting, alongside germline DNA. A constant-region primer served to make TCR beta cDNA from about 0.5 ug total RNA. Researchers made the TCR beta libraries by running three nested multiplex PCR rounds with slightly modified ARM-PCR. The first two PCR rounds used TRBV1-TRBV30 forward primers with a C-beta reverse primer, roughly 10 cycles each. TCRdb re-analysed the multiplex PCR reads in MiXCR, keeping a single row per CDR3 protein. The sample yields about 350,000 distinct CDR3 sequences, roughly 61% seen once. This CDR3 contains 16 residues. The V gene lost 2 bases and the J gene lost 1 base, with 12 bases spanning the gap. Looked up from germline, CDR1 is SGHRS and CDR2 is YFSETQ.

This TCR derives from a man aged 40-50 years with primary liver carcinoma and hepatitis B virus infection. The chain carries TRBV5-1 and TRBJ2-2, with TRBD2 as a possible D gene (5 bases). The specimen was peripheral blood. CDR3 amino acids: CASSFREYRNTGELFF. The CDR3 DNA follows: TGCGCCAGCAGCTTCCGGGAATATAGGAACACCGGGGAGCTGTTTTTT.